Listed below are T cell receptor beta chains from one sample, sequenced in a study of CD8+ T cells in alopecia areata. Sequenced by immunoSEQ multiplex PCR; TCRdb stores in-frame clones only, minus some. The sample has 85,000 to 110,000 clones; 86% are singletons. Sequencing was performed on CD8+ T cells sorted from blood, taken between weeks 30 and 35, from a patient treated with tofacitinib. The receptors here all came from a human donor with alopecia areata. Both conserved end residues are part of each CDR3. Fields, in order: J gene, D gene, V gene, clone size, CDR3 protein, CDR3 DNA. A D gene is named only where the DNA matches it firmly. Size tells how often a clone was seen (once, few, many) or the class of an expanded clone, and some rows leave it out.

J: TRBJ2-3
D: TRBD1
V: TRBV7-6
size: .
CDR3: CASSQEGTGTDTQYF
DNA: TGTGCCAGCAGCCAAGAAGGGACAGGCACAGATACGCAGTATTTT

J: TRBJ2-4
D: TRBD2
V: TRBV9
size: .
CDR3: CASSVGVAGASGNIQYF
DNA: TGTGCCAGCAGCGTAGGGGTAGCGGGGGCCTCCGGGAACATTCAGTACTTC

J: TRBJ2-1
D: TRBD2
V: TRBV9
size: .
CDR3: CASSVSGASYNEQFF
DNA: TGTGCCAGCAGCGTTAGCGGGGCTTCCTACAATGAGCAGTTCTTC

J: TRBJ2-3
D: .
V: TRBV7-2
size: .
CDR3: CASSSRLIAESTDTQYF
DNA: TGTGCCAGCAGCTCCCGTTTAATAGCGGAGAGCACAGATACGCAGTATTTT

J: TRBJ2-6
D: .
V: TRBV18
size: .
CDR3: CASSPSRVVSGANVLTF
DNA: TGTGCCAGCTCACCTTCGAGGGTTGTCTCTGGGGCCAACGTCCTGACTTTC

J: TRBJ1-5
D: .
V: TRBV27
size: .
CDR3: CASSLRGGERNQPQHF
DNA: TGTGCCAGCAGTTTACGGGGGGGCGAGCGCAATCAGCCCCAGCATTTT

J: TRBJ2-3
D: .
V: TRBV7-9
size: .
CDR3: CASSRIMQQTDTQYF
DNA: TGTGCCAGCAGTCGGATTATGCAACAGACAGATACGCAGTATTTT

J: TRBJ2-2
D: TRBD2
V: TRBV5-4
size: once
CDR3: CASRGGTSENTGELFF
DNA: TGTGCCAGCAGAGGAGGGACTAGCGAAAACACCGGGGAGCTGTTTTTT

J: TRBJ1-5
D: TRBD1
V: TRBV27
size: .
CDR3: CASSLRSRGHQPQHF
DNA: TGTGCCAGCAGTTTAAGGTCCAGGGGGCATCAGCCCCAGCATTTT

J: TRBJ2-3
D: TRBD1
V: TRBV27
size: .
CDR3: CASSFYSGGPTDTQYF
DNA: TGTGCCAGCAGTTTCTATTCAGGGGGACCCACAGATACGCAGTATTTT

J: TRBJ1-1
D: TRBD1
V: TRBV29-1
size: .
CDR3: CSVEVGTGWTEAFF
DNA: TGCAGCGTTGAGGTTGGGACAGGGTGGACTGAAGCTTTCTTT

J: TRBJ2-2
D: TRBD1
V: TRBV5-1
size: .
CDR3: CASSSETGGSSGELFF
DNA: TGCGCCAGCAGCTCGGAGACAGGGGGCTCTTCCGGGGAGCTGTTTTTT

J: TRBJ2-7
D: .
V: TRBV4-1
size: .
CDR3: CASSQEDSFYEQYF
DNA: TGCGCCAGCAGCCAAGAAGACAGCTTCTACGAGCAGTACTTC

J: TRBJ1-5
D: .
V: TRBV9
size: .
CDR3: CASSPSGSGNQPQHF
DNA: TGTGCCAGCAGCCCGAGTGGTTCGGGGAATCAGCCCCAGCATTTT

J: TRBJ2-1
D: .
V: TRBV7-9
size: .
CDR3: CASSFSGYNEQFF
DNA: TGTGCCAGCAGCTTTAGCGGATACAATGAGCAGTTCTTC

J: TRBJ1-6
D: .
V: TRBV7-9
size: few
CDR3: CASSSDIGNSPLHF
DNA: TGTGCCAGCAGTTCAGACATTGGAAATTCACCCCTCCACTTT

J: TRBJ2-7
D: .
V: TRBV7-9
size: .
CDR3: CASSFNSYEQYF
DNA: TGTGCCAGCAGCTTCAACAGCTACGAGCAGTACTTC

J: TRBJ2-7
D: TRBD1
V: TRBV13
size: .
CDR3: CASSTRTGDEQYF
DNA: TGTGCCAGCAGCACCCGGACAGGGGACGAGCAGTACTTC

J: TRBJ1-4
D: TRBD1
V: TRBV29-1
size: .
CDR3: CSAQGGTGREKLFF
DNA: TGCAGCGCCCAGGGGGGGACAGGGCGTGAAAAACTGTTTTTT

J: TRBJ2-1
D: TRBD2
V: TRBV28
size: .
CDR3: CASGTMRSVSSYNEQFF
DNA: TGTGCCAGCGGGACTATGAGGTCAGTCAGCTCCTACAATGAGCAGTTCTTC

J: TRBJ2-1
D: TRBD2
V: TRBV29-1
size: .
CDR3: CSVEESGSATYNEQFF
DNA: TGCAGCGTTGAAGAAAGCGGGAGCGCTACCTACAATGAGCAGTTCTTC

J: TRBJ2-3
D: TRBD2
V: TRBV2
size: .
CDR3: CASSQGLAVSTDTQYF
DNA: TGTGCCAGCAGTCAGGGACTAGCCGTAAGCACAGATACGCAGTATTTT

J: TRBJ2-2
D: .
V: TRBV9
size: few
CDR3: CASSVNTGELFF
DNA: TGTGCCAGCAGCGTAAACACCGGGGAGCTGTTTTTT

J: TRBJ2-3
D: .
V: TRBV29-1
size: .
CDR3: CSVVAGATDTQYF
DNA: TGCAGCGTTGTGGCGGGGGCTACAGATACGCAGTATTTT

J: TRBJ2-5
D: TRBD1
V: TRBV4-2
size: .
CDR3: CASSQGDRNWGETQYF
DNA: TGTGCCAGCAGCCAGGGGGACAGAAATTGGGGCGAGACCCAGTACTTC

J: TRBJ2-2
D: .
V: TRBV2
size: .
CDR3: CASSEYQGNTGELFF
DNA: TGTGCCAGCAGTGAATATCAGGGGAACACCGGGGAGCTGTTTTTT

J: TRBJ2-1
D: TRBD2
V: TRBV9
size: .
CDR3: CASSDPGTSGRAYNEQFF
DNA: TGTGCCAGCAGCGACCCCGGGACTAGCGGGAGGGCGTACAATGAGCAGTTCTTC

J: TRBJ2-1
D: TRBD2
V: TRBV5-1
size: .
CDR3: CASSLHVGSGGYSYNEQFF
DNA: TGCGCCAGCAGCTTACACGTAGGTAGCGGGGGATACTCCTACAATGAGCAGTTCTTC

J: TRBJ2-1
D: TRBD2
V: TRBV5-1
size: .
CDR3: CASSFRGGAYEQFF
DNA: TGCGCCAGCAGCTTTCGCGGGGGGGCGTATGAGCAGTTCTTC

J: TRBJ2-7
D: TRBD1
V: TRBV25-1
size: .
CDR3: CASRGTVDTYEQYF
DNA: TGTGCCAGCAGGGGGACAGTCGACACCTACGAGCAGTACTTC

J: TRBJ2-6
D: TRBD2
V: TRBV2
size: .
CDR3: CASSDFLPSSGRGGTGANVLTF
DNA: TGTGCCAGCAGTGATTTTTTACCGTCCAGCGGGAGAGGGGGAACTGGGGCCAACGTCCTGACTTTC

J: TRBJ2-7
D: .
V: TRBV25-1
size: .
CDR3: CASSENVGDEQYF
DNA: TGTGCCAGCAGTGAGAATGTGGGGGACGAGCAGTACTTC

J: TRBJ2-1
D: .
V: TRBV4-1
size: .
CDR3: CASSQDLRQFYNEQFF
DNA: TGCGCCAGCAGCCAAGATCTTCGACAGTTTTACAATGAGCAGTTCTTC